One and the same sample provided the 9 T cell receptor beta chains below, sequenced in a study of blood T cell repertoires in COVID-19. Data came from immunoSEQ multiplex PCR; TCRdb stores just in-frame clones and leaves some out. In the table there are over 90,000 clones, roughly 92% of which are singletons. The sample comprised peripheral blood. The receptors originated from a woman in her forties or fifties with COVID-19, enrolled during active disease.

About this clone: Germline is not matched at one junction end, which may reflect a read error. J is TRBJ2-7 and V is TRBV7-9, with 7 bases that match TRBD1. CDR3 length: 13 residues. Germline V gives CDR1 SEHNR, CDR2 FQNEAQ (reference sequence). CDR3 in amino acids: CASSLQGPYGQYF. DNA of the CDR3: TGTGCCAGCAGTCTACAGGGGCCCTACGGGCAGTACTTC.

The chain recombines TRBV18 with TRBJ2-5; tentatively, D is TRBD2 (6 bases). Germline V gives CDR1 KGHSH, CDR2 LQKENI. V was trimmed by 5 bases and J by 5 bases, leaving 21 bases between them. This CDR3 is built from 16 residues. DNA for the CDR3: TGTGCCAGCTCAGTCTTGGCGGGGCCTAGGGTGGAGACCCAGTACTTC. It codes for CASSVLAGPRVETQYF.

This clone was counted once. The chain employs TRBV5-1 and TRBJ1-2, with 8 bases fitting TRBD1. V was clipped by 0 bases and J by 6 bases; unmatched bases: 10. The CDR3 is 16 amino acids. Germline values: CDR1 SGHRS, CDR2 YFSETQ. For the CDR3, the DNA is TGCGCCAGCAGCTTGGGAGCGTCAGGGGGCGCCCATGGCTACACCTTC. Protein product: CASSLGASGGAHGYTF.

This chain links TRBV10-2 with TRBJ1-6; D uncertain. The CDR3 has 12 residues. V dropped 8 bases and J dropped 10 bases, with 12 bases sitting between them. CDR1 and CDR2 from the germline V gene are WSHSY and SAAADI. The DNA for the CDR3 is TGCGCCAGCCTAGAGAGAGGATCACCCCTCCACTTT. Translating gives CASLERGSPLHF.

This clone showed up just once. The gene calls are TRBV3-1 (or the pseudogene TRBV3-2) and TRBJ2-3; D call uncertain. The V end lost 3 bases, the J end lost 3 bases, and 4 bases lay between the germline ends. The CDR3 is 12 residues long. Germline V gene sequence: CDR1 LGHDT, CDR2 YNNKEL (reference sequence). CDR3 in DNA: TGTGCCAGCAGCCATCGGACAGATACGCAGTATTTT. Protein product: CASSHRTDTQYF.

The chain recombines TRBV9 with TRBJ2-2; D may be TRBD1 (6 bases). In germline, CDR1 is SGDLS, CDR2 YYNGEE. The V end was cut by 0 bases, the J end by 4 bases, with 7 bases between. The CDR3 is 14 residues long. The CDR3 DNA reads as TGTGCCAGCAGCGTAGCCAGGGGCACCGGGGAGCTGTTTTTT. Protein sequence: CASSVARGTGELFF.

The rearrangement links TRBV5-1 to TRBJ2-3; D is perhaps TRBD2 (6 bases). The CDR3 length is 13 residues. Looked up from germline, CDR1 is SGHRS and CDR2 is YFSETQ. Between the trimmed V and J ends, which lost 9 bases and 2 bases, there was a span of 13 bases. The CDR3, as DNA: TGCGCCACCCGGGACTCTCCCACAGATACGCAGTATTTT. Its translation is CATRDSPTDTQYF.

This rearrangement joins TRBV30 to TRBJ1-1, with D perhaps TRBD1 (5 bases). Trimming cost V 3 bases and J 1 base, with 9 bases left between them. The germline V gene has CDR1 GTSNPN and CDR2 SVGIG (reference sequence). The CDR3 is 13 residues long. The CDR3 spells CAWRGRANTEAFF. As DNA, the CDR3 is TGTGCCTGGAGGGGGCGCGCGAACACTGAAGCTTTCTTT.

The gene calls are TRBV5-4 and TRBJ2-7; TRBD1 agrees at 9 bases. Trimming cost V 4 bases and J 2 bases; bases outside gene matches: 10. This CDR3 has 16 residues. The germline CDR1 and CDR2 sequences are SGHNT and YYREEE (reference sequence). The CDR3 region is CASSAGGTGNPYEQYF. The CDR3 region has the DNA TGTGCCAGCAGCGCCGGTGGGACAGGGAACCCCTACGAGCAGTACTTC. The full variable domain, with the rest looked up from reference TRBV5-4 and TRBJ2-7, is ETGVTQSPTHLIKTRGQQVTLRCSSQSGHNTVSWYQQALGQGPQFIFQYYREEENGRGNFPPRFSGLQFPNYSSELNVNALELDDSALYLCASSAGGTGNPYEQYFGPGTRLTVT.